This T cell receptor (beta chain) was observed in a study of radiation and T cells in renal cell carcinoma. This sample's time point: blood 4 weeks post-SBRT, at nephrectomy. Treatment in this sample: 15 Gy SBRT to primary tumor, nephrectomy 4 weeks later. Nephrectomy followed 15 Gy stereotactic body radiation by 4 weeks. TCRdb's copy holds only in-frame clones and misses some; the assay was immunoSEQ multiplex PCR. This sample yields tens of thousands of clones, of which approximately 84% are seen a single time; roughly a third belongs to the top ten. The CDR3 is made up of 14 amino acids. V shed 5 bases and J shed 5 bases, with 14 bases lying between them. Germline V gene data show CDR1 as MGHRA and CDR2 as YSYEKL.

This rearrangement joins TRBV4-1 to TRBJ2-3, with a possible D match to TRBD2 (6 bases). The source of this sequence is a man between 60 and 75 years old with renal cell carcinoma. Sequencing was performed on blood, taken from a patient whose treatment included radiotherapy and nephrectomy. CDR3 nucleotides: TGCGCCAGCAGCTGGACTAAACAAATAGATACGCAGTATTTT. Translated, it gives CASSWTKQIDTQYF.